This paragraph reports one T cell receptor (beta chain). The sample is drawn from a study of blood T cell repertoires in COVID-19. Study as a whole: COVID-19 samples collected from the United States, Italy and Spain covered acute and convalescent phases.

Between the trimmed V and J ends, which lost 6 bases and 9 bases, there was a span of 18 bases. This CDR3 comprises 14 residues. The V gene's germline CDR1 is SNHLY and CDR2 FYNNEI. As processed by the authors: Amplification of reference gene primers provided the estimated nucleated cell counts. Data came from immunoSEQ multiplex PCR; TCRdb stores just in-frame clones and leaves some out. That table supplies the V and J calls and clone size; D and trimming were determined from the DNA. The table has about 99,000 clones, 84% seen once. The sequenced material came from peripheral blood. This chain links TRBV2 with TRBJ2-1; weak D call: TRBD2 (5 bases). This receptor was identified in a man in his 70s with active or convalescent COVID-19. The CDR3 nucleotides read TGTGCCAGCAGGAGGGTGGTATCCCCGACTGAGCAGTTCTTC. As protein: CASRRVVSPTEQFF.